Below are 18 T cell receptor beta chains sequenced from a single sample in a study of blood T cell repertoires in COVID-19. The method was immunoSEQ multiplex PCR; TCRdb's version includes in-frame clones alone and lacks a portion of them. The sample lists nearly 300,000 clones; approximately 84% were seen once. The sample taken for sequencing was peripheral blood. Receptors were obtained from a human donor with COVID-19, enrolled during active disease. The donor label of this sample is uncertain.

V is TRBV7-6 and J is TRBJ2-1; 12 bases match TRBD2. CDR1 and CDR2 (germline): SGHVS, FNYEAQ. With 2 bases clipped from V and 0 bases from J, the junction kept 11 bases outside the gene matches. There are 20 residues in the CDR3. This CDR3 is CASSLRALAGGLSSYNEQFF. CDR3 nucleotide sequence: TGTGCCAGCAGCTTAAGGGCCCTAGCGGGAGGGCTGAGCTCCTACAATGAGCAGTTCTTC.

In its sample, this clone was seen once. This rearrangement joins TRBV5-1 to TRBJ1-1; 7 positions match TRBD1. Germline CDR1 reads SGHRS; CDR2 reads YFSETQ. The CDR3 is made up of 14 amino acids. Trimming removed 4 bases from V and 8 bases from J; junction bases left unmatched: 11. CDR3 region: CASSPEGGGLEAFF. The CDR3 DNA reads TGCGCCAGCAGCCCAGAAGGAGGGGGCCTCGAAGCTTTCTTT.

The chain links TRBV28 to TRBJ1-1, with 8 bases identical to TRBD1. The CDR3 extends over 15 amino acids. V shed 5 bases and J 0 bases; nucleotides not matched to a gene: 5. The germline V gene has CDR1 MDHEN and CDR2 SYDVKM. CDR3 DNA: TGTGCCAGCAGTAAACGGACAGGGATGAACACTGAAGCTTTCTTT. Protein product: CASSKRTGMNTEAFF.

Here the CDR3 reads CASSVREGLSTDTQYF. The DNA of the CDR3 is TGTGCCAGTAGCGTGCGGGAGGGCCTCAGCACAGATACGCAGTATTTT. This sequence joins TRBV19 and TRBJ2-3, with 9 positions matching TRBD2. J gave up 0 bases and V 6 bases, and 7 bases lay outside the gene matches. CDR3 length equals 16 residues. Per germline, CDR1 LNHDA and CDR2 SQIVND (reference sequence).

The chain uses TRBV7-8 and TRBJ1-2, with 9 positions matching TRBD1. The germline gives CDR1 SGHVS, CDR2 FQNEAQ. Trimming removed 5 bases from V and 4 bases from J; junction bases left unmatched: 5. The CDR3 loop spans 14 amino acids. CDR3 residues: CASSPETGGYGYTF. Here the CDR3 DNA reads TGTGCCAGCAGCCCCGAGACAGGGGGCTATGGCTACACCTTC.

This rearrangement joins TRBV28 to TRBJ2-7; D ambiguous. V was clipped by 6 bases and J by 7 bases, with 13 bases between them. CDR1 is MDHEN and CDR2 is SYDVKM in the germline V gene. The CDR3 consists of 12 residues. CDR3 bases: TGTGCCAGCAGCTTCCTCACCGGGGAGCAGTACTTC. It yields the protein CASSFLTGEQYF.

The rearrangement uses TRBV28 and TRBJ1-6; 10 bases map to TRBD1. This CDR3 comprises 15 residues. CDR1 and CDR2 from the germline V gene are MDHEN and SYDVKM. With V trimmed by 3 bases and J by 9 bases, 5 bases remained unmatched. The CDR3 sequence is CASSFLGQGGSPLHF. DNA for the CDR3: TGTGCCAGCAGTTTCTTAGGACAGGGGGGTTCACCCCTCCACTTT.

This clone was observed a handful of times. DNA of the CDR3: TGTGCCAGCAGTTTCAGAAACACCATATATTTT. It translates to CASSFRNTIYF. V gene TRBV28 combines with J gene TRBJ1-3; D is unresolved. V dropped 3 bases and J dropped 5 bases, with 2 bases sitting between them. Per the germline V gene, CDR1 is MDHEN and CDR2 is SYDVKM. The CDR3 has 11 amino acids.

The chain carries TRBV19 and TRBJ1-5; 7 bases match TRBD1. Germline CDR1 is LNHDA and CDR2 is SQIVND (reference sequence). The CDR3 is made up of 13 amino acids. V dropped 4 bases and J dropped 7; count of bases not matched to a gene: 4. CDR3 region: CASSTTGRQPQHF. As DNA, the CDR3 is TGTGCCAGTAGTACGACAGGGAGGCAGCCCCAGCATTTT.

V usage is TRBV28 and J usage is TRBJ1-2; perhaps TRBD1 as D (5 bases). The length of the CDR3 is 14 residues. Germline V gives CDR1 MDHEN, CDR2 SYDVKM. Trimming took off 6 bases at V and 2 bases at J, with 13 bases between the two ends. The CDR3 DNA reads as TGTGCCAGCAGAGGCCAGGGTTGGAACTATGGCTACACCTTC. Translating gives CASRGQGWNYGYTF.

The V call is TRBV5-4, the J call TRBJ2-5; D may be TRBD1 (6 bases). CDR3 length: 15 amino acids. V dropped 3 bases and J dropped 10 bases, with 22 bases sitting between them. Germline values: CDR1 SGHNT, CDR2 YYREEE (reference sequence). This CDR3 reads CASSSIQETQGGQYF. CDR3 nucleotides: TGTGCCAGCAGCTCGATACAGGAGACGCAAGGGGGCCAGTACTTC. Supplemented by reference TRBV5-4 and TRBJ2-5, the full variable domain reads ETGVTQSPTHLIKTRGQQVTLRCSSQSGHNTVSWYQQALGQGPQFIFQYYREEENGRGNFPPRFSGLQFPNYSSELNVNALELDDSALYLCASSSIQETQGGQYFGPGTRLLVL.

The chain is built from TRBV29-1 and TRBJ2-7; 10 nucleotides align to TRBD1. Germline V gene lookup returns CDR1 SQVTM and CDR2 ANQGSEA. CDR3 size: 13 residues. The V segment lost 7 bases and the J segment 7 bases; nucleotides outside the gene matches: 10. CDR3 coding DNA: TGCAGCGCAGCAGACAGGGGGCCGCGGGAGCAGTACTTC. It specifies CSAADRGPREQYF.

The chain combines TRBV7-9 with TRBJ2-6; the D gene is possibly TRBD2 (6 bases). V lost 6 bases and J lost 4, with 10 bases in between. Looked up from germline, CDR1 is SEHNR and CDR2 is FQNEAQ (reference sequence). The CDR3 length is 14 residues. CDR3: CASRRDLGANVLTF. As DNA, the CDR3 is TGTGCCAGCAGGCGGGACTTGGGGGCCAACGTCCTGACTTTC.

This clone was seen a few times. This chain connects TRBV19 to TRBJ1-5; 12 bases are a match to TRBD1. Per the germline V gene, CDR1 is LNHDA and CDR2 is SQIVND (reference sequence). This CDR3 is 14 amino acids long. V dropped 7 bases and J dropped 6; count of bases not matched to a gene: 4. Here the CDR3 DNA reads TGTGCCAGTACCGGGACAGGGGGCTCTCAGCCCCAGCATTTT. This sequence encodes CASTGTGGSQPQHF.

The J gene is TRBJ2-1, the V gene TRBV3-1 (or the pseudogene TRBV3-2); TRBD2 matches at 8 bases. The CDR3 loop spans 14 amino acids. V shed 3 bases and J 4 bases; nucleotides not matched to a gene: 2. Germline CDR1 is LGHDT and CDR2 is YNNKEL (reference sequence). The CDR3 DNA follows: TGTGCCAGCAGCCATCTAGCGGGTTACAATGAGCAGTTCTTC. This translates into CASSHLAGYNEQFF.

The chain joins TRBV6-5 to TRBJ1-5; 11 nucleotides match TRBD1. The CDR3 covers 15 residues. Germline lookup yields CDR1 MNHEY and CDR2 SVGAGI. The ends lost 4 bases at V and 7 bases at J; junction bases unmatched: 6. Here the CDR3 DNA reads TGTGCCAGCAGTTCGGACAGGGGGCCTTGGCAGCCCCAGCATTTT. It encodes CASSSDRGPWQPQHF.

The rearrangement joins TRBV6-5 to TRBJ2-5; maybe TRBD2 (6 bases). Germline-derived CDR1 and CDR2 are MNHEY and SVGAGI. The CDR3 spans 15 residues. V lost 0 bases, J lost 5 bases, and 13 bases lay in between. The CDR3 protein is CASSYSGGESETQYF. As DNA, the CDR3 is TGTGCCAGCAGTTACTCGGGGGGAGAGTCGGAGACCCAGTACTTC.

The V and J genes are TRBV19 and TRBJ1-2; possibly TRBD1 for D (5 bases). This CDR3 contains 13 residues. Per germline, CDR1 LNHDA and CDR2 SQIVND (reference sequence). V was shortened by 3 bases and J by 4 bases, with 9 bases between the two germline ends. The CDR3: CASSIGQGYGYTF. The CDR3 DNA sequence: TGTGCCAGTAGTATTGGCCAGGGCTATGGCTACACCTTC.